This TCR beta chain was recorded in a study of blood T cell repertoires in COVID-19. Study context: T cells, B-cell-depleted T cells, or PBMCs provided the cDNA or gDNA that served as material.

From germline, CDR1 is MRHNA and CDR2 SNTAGT. This CDR3 spans 14 amino acids. V lost 5 bases, J lost 7 bases, and 17 bases lay in between. Method: immunoSEQ multiplex PCR; TCRdb's copy keeps in-frame clones and lacks some. The sample lists 150,000 to 200,000 clones; about 90% were seen once. This clone was observed at least ten times. Participants were aged roughly 18 to 95 years, lived in under 30 US areas, and enrolled virtually. The sample was PBMCs or T cells enriched from blood (not recorded which). The TCR sequence derives from a woman between 18 and 29 years old who had recovered from COVID-19. The chain joins TRBV6-4 to TRBJ1-2; D is unresolved. CDR3 in DNA: TGTGCCAGCAGTCCAGGTGCTGGGGAGTCTGGCTACACCTTC. It codes for CASSPGAGESGYTF.